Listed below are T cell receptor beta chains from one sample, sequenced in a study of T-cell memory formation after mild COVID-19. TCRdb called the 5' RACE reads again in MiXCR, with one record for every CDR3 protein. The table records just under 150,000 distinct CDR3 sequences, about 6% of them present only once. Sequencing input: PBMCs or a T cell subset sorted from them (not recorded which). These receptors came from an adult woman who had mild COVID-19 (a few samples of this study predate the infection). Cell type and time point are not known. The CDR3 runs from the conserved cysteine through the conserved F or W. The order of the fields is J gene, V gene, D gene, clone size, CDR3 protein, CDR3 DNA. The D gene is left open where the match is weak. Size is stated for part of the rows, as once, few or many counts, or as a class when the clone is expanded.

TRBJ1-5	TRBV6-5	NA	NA	CASSTEGGSNQPQHF	TGTGCCAGCAGTACAGAAGGTGGTAGCAATCAGCCCCAGCATTTT
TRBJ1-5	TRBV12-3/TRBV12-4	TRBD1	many	CASSQQADRGQPQHF	TGTGCCAGCAGTCAGCAGGCGGACAGGGGCCAGCCCCAGCATTTT
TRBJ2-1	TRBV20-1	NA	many	CSAPSPERVYNEQFF	TGCAGTGCTCCAAGCCCAGAGCGGGTCTACAATGAGCAGTTCTTC
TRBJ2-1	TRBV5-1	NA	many	CASSLVQRVGVEQFF	TGCGCCAGCAGCTTGGTCCAACGGGTTGGGGTTGAGCAGTTCTTC
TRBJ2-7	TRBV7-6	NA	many	CASSSAAGEQYF	TGTGCCAGCAGCTCCGCCGCGGGAGAGCAGTACTTC
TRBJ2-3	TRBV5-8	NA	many	CASSLDWGTDTQYF	TGTGCCAGCAGCTTGGATTGGGGCACAGATACGCAGTATTTT
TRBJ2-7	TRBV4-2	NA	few	CASSQDSVHEQYF	TGTGCCAGCAGCCAAGATAGCGTCCACGAGCAGTACTTC
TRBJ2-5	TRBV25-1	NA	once	CASSEYGSFPETQYF	TGTGCCAGCAGTGAATACGGCAGCTTCCCAGAGACCCAGTACTTC
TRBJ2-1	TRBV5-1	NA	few	CASSPAGTEYNEQFF	TGCGCCAGCAGCCCTGCCGGGACGGAATACAATGAGCAGTTCTTC
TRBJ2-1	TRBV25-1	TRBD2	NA	CASSGRGGTYNEQFF	TGTGCCAGCAGTGGGCGGGGGGGGACCTACAATGAGCAGTTCTTC
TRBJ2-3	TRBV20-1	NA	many	CSAKGEAQYF	TGCAGTGCTAAAGGGGAGGCGCAGTATTTT
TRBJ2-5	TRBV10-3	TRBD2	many	CAISSGLAGASETQYF	TGTGCCATCAGCTCGGGACTAGCGGGAGCCAGTGAGACCCAGTACTTC
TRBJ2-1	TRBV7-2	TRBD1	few	CASSPLGTTGVYNEQFF	TGTGCCAGCAGCCCCCTTGGGACGACAGGGGTCTACAATGAGCAGTTCTTC
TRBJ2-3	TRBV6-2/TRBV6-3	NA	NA	CASSTRGTSTDTQYF	TGTGCCAGCAGTACGCGGGGAACTAGCACAGATACGCAGTATTTT
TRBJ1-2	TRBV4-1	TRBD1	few	CASSRTGTGASGYTF	TGCGCCAGCAGCCGAACCGGGACAGGGGCGAGTGGCTACACCTTC
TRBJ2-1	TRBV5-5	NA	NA	CASSGQGGSGVGYNEQFF	TGTGCCAGCAGCGGCCAAGGGGGGAGCGGGGTGGGCTACAATGAGCAGTTCTTC
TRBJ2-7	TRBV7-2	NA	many	CASSLVTSDYEQYF	TGTGCCAGCAGCTTAGTCACTTCAGACTACGAGCAGTACTTC